This TCR beta chain was sequenced during a study of T cell changes during pregnancy in multiple sclerosis. Assay used: immunoSEQ multiplex PCR; TCRdb lists only in-frame clones, some missing. Of tens of thousands of clones listed, around 90% are singletons. The receptor's source is a female donor with multiple sclerosis, enrolled in a pregnancy study. Sequencing used peripheral blood, obtained in the second trimester of pregnancy.

In DNA, the CDR3 is TGTGCCAGCTCACCAGGTCGGCAGGGGGCCTACGAGCAGTACTTC. This translates into CASSPGRQGAYEQYF. This chain joins TRBV18 and TRBJ2-7; TRBD1 matches 7 bases. Germline CDR1 reads KGHSH; CDR2 reads LQKENI. V lost 2 bases and J lost 2; bases outside the gene matches: 6. The CDR3 sequence is 15 residues long.